One and the same sample provided the 31 T cell receptor beta chains below, sequenced in a study of Tregs in tolerant kidney transplant recipients. Libraries were prepared by immunoSEQ multiplex PCR; TCRdb keeps only in-frame clonotypes and omits some of them. The table lists about 64,000 clones, about 90% of them singletons. Recipients received nonmyeloablative bone marrow transplants from related graft donors, with transient mixed chimerism. The specimen comprised CD4+ T cells from blood (PBMCs), sampled 6 months after the transplant. The receptor set was obtained from a human patient who received a combined kidney and bone marrow transplant. The graft donor may be the source of some T cells.

Notes on this clone: Other nucleotide sequences from this sample produce the same CDR3. This chain uses TRBV29-1 with TRBJ1-6; D is uncertain. The V end was cut by 6 bases, the J end by 10 bases, with 10 bases between. Germline lookup yields CDR1 SQVTM and CDR2 ANQGSEA. This CDR3 contains 11 residues. The CDR3 DNA sequence: TGCAGCGTGATGGAGTCCTCACCCCTCCACTTT. It specifies CSVMESSPLHF.

The chain has TRBV5-5 and TRBJ1-5; TRBD1 matches 9 bases. Germline CDR1 SGHKS, CDR2 YYEKEE (reference sequence). The V segment lost 3 bases and the J segment 4 bases; nucleotides outside the gene matches: 2. The CDR3 spans 14 residues. The CDR3 protein is CASSWTGVNQPQHF. CDR3 DNA sequence: TGTGCCAGCAGCTGGACAGGGGTGAATCAGCCCCAGCATTTT.

The chain uses TRBV7-6 and TRBJ1-4; D not certain. V lost 5 bases and J 3 bases, leaving 13 bases between the germline ends. The CDR3 contains 15 residues. In germline, CDR1 is SGHVS, CDR2 FNYEAQ. In DNA, the CDR3 is TGTGCCAGCAGCCGTGCTCGGAGCGCTAATGAAAAACTGTTTTTT. Protein sequence: CASSRARSANEKLFF.

This clone was detected a few times. The rearrangement uses TRBV6-6 and TRBJ1-3; TRBD1 might be the D (6 bases). Deletions cut 9 bases from V and 1 base from J, with 13 bases between. This CDR3 is 14 amino acids long. CDR1 and CDR2 from the germline V gene are MNHNY and SVGAGI (reference sequence). The CDR3 bases are TGTGCCAGTAAGGACAGTCTATCTGGAAACACCATATATTTT. Translated: CASKDSLSGNTIYF.

The chain employs TRBV7-2 and TRBJ2-3; 11 bases match TRBD2. The CDR3 loop spans 19 amino acids. Per the germline V gene, CDR1 is SGHTA and CDR2 is FQGNSA. The ends lost 2 bases at V and 0 bases at J; junction bases unmatched: 10. CDR3 sequence: CASSLRGTSGYTSTDTQYF. CDR3 nucleotide sequence: TGTGCCAGCAGCTTACGTGGGACTAGCGGATACACTAGCACAGATACGCAGTATTTT.

V usage is TRBV7-6 and J usage is TRBJ1-4; TRBD1 is a possible D gene (5 bases). There are 14 residues in the CDR3. Trimming took 6 bases from V and 6 from J, leaving 14 bases between them. In germline, CDR1 is SGHVS, CDR2 FNYEAQ. The CDR3 protein is CASSGGRGDEKLFF. The DNA for the CDR3 is TGTGCCAGCAGTGGGGGGAGAGGGGATGAAAAACTGTTTTTT.

This chain joins TRBV19 and TRBJ2-7; TRBD1 matches 7 bases. The CDR3 consists of 15 residues. The germline V gene encodes CDR1 LNHDA and CDR2 SQIVND (reference sequence). V dropped 5 bases and J dropped 5; count of bases not matched to a gene: 12. CDR3: CASSPSPGQVHEQYF. CDR3 DNA sequence: TGTGCCAGTAGTCCCTCTCCTGGACAGGTCCACGAGCAGTACTTC.

The rearrangement joins TRBV4-3 to TRBJ2-2, with 11 positions matching TRBD2. The CDR3 totals 15 residues. Germline V gene data show CDR1 as LGHNA and CDR2 as YSLEER. After removal of 5 bases from V and 4 bases from J, the junction contained 3 bases not matched to a gene. This CDR3 reads CASSRLAGPTGELFF. CDR3 coding DNA: TGCGCCAGCAGCAGACTAGCGGGGCCCACCGGGGAGCTGTTTTTT.

This clone has only one observation. V and J are TRBV5-1 and TRBJ2-3, with 10 bases identical to TRBD2. The CDR3 has 16 amino acids. CDR1 is SGHRS and CDR2 is YFSETQ in the germline V gene. Trimming cost V 4 bases and J 5 bases; bases outside gene matches: 10. The CDR3 DNA follows: TGCGCCAGCAGCGGCGGGAGCGGGGGGGCCAAAGATACGCAGTATTTT. It specifies CASSGGSGGAKDTQYF.

The CDR3 is CASSPRAGSEKLFF. The CDR3 DNA reads as TGTGCCAGCAGCCCCCGAGCCGGGAGTGAAAAACTGTTTTTT. The V and J genes are TRBV14 and TRBJ1-4, with D hard to call. This CDR3 has 14 amino acids. The germline CDR1 and CDR2 sequences are SGHDN and FVKESK. The V end was cut by 4 bases, the J end by 7 bases, with 13 bases between.

J is TRBJ2-7 and V is TRBV19; the match to TRBD2 covers 7 bases. Trimming took 3 bases from V and 6 from J; bases not matched to a gene: 8. Germline CDR1 LNHDA, CDR2 SQIVND (reference sequence). CDR3 length: 14 amino acids. The CDR3 here is CASSMGRERGEQYF. In DNA, the CDR3 is TGTGCCAGTAGTATGGGGCGGGAGAGGGGCGAGCAGTACTTC.

The sample holds one count of this clone. V usage is TRBV4-1 and J usage is TRBJ1-2; 7 nucleotides match TRBD1. Per the germline V gene, CDR1 is MGHRA and CDR2 is YSYEKL. With 1 base clipped from V and 2 bases from J, the junction kept 4 bases outside the gene matches. The CDR3 loop spans 15 amino acids. The CDR3 bases are TGCGCCAGCAGCCAAGGGGCGGGACAGAACTATGGCTACACCTTC. Translating it yields CASSQGAGQNYGYTF.

V gene TRBV18 combines with J gene TRBJ1-1; tentative D call: TRBD1 (5 bases). Germline-derived CDR1 and CDR2 are KGHSH and LQKENI. There are 16 residues in the CDR3. Between the trimmed V and J ends, which lost 0 bases and 5 bases, there was a span of 16 bases. The DNA for the CDR3 is TGTGCCAGCTCACCACCGTCTGGGGGGGTAGGAACTGAAGCTTTCTTT. This gives the protein CASSPPSGGVGTEAFF.

This sequence joins TRBV7-2 and TRBJ1-3; D gene unclear. Between the trimmed V and J ends, which lost 4 bases and 3 bases, there was a span of 7 bases. Germline V lookup: CDR1 SGHTA, CDR2 FQGNSA. This CDR3 region has 13 residues. The CDR3 coding sequence is TGTGCCAGCAGCTCCGTTTATGGAAACACCATATATTTT. This sequence encodes CASSSVYGNTIYF.

J is TRBJ2-3 and V is TRBV19; TRBD2 matches 7 bases. J was trimmed by 3 bases and V by 5 bases; bases with no gene match: 8. The CDR3 is 15 residues long. Germline V gene sequence: CDR1 LNHDA, CDR2 SQIVND (reference sequence). The CDR3 reads CASSLGGERTDTQYF. DNA for the CDR3: TGTGCCAGTAGTTTGGGGGGGGAGAGGACAGATACGCAGTATTTT.

This clone was detected only once. The CDR3 coding sequence is TGTGCCAGCAGCGCGGCCCGCTCCTACGAGCAGTACTTC. Translation gives CASSAARSYEQYF. The V call is TRBV7-2, the J call TRBJ2-7; D uncertain. V was shortened by 5 bases and J by 0 bases, with 8 bases between the two germline ends. This CDR3 is built from 13 residues. The germline V gene has CDR1 SGHTA and CDR2 FQGNSA. Together with reference TRBV7-2 and TRBJ2-7, the CDR3 gives the full variable domain: GAGVSQSPSNKVTEKGKDVELRCDPISGHTALYWYRQSLGQGLEFLIYFQGNSAPDKSGLPSDRFSAERTGGSVSTLTIQRTQQEDSAVYLCASSAARSYEQYFGPGTRLTVT.

This chain uses TRBV5-1 with TRBJ1-3; TRBD1 agrees at 7 bases. Per the germline V gene, CDR1 is SGHRS and CDR2 is YFSETQ. This CDR3 is built from 15 residues. The trim removed 2 bases at V and 4 bases at J, leaving 6 bases unmatched. The CDR3: CASSFGQAMGNTIYF. CDR3 sequence (DNA): TGCGCCAGCAGCTTCGGACAGGCTATGGGAAACACCATATATTTT. Supplemented by reference TRBV5-1 and TRBJ1-3, the full variable domain reads KAGVTQTPRYLIKTRGQQVTLSCSPISGHRSVSWYQQTPGQGLQFLFEYFSETQRNKGNFPGRFSGRQFSNSRSEMNVSTLELGDSALYLCASSFGQAMGNTIYFGEGSWLTVV.

This clone was observed once. This chain uses TRBV7-2 with TRBJ2-1; 9 bases agree with TRBD2. Germline trimming cut 1 base from V and 6 bases from J; bases unmatched to any gene: 1. Germline V gives CDR1 SGHTA, CDR2 FQGNSA. This CDR3 is built from 14 residues. CDR3 region: CASSLGGRANEQFF. CDR3 DNA: TGTGCCAGCAGCTTAGGCGGGAGGGCCAATGAGCAGTTCTTC.

This clone came up a few times. The rearrangement uses TRBV2 and TRBJ2-1, with D possibly TRBD2 on 5 matching bases. Germline V CDR1 and CDR2: SNHLY, FYNNEI. The CDR3 is 13 residues long. V was pared by 3 bases and J by 6 bases, with 9 bases between. Here the CDR3 DNA reads TGTGCCAGCAGTGAGTTGGAGGCCAATGAGCAGTTCTTC. Its translation is CASSELEANEQFF.

This clone was seen more than once but under ten times. The CDR3 DNA sequence: TGTGCCAGCAGCTTAGGACTAGCGACCACAGATACGCAGTATTTT. It codes for CASSLGLATTDTQYF. The chain has TRBV11-3 and TRBJ2-3; 8 bases match TRBD2. CDR3 length: 15 amino acids. V lost 1 base and J lost 2; bases outside the gene matches: 2. CDR1 SGHNT and CDR2 YENEEA come from the germline V gene.

The rearrangement joins TRBV6-5 to TRBJ1-3; tentative D call: TRBD1 (6 bases). The CDR3 runs 15 residues. Trimming pared 5 bases from V and 2 bases from J, leaving 13 bases between. The germline V gene encodes CDR1 MNHEY and CDR2 SVGAGI. The CDR3 reads CASSRMQGTGNTIYF. The DNA for the CDR3 is TGTGCCAGCAGTAGAATGCAGGGGACTGGAAACACCATATATTTT.

V gene TRBV21-1 combines with J gene TRBJ1-2; the D call TRBD1 from the table was never checked on the DNA. TRBV21-1 is deemed a pseudogene. The CDR3 loop spans 15 amino acids. CDR3 in DNA: TGTGCCAGCAGCAATTTCGGGACAGGGGGTCAAGGCTACACCTTC. Protein: CASSNFGTGGQGYTF.

J is TRBJ1-2 and V is TRBV29-1, with a weak D call TRBD1 (6 bases). The CDR3 runs 11 residues. Per the germline V gene, CDR1 is SQVTM and CDR2 is ANQGSEA. Between the trimmed V and J ends, which lost 4 bases and 8 bases, there was a span of 11 bases. The CDR3 reads CSVASGDGYTF. CDR3 sequence (DNA): TGCAGCGTTGCATCAGGGGACGGCTACACCTTC.

The chain is built from TRBV15 and TRBJ2-1; D possibly corresponds to TRBD1 (6 bases). V lost 2 bases and J lost 5, with 19 bases in between. This CDR3 spans 17 amino acids. Germline V gene sequence: CDR1 LNHNV, CDR2 YYDKDF (reference sequence). The CDR3 nucleotides read TGTGCCACCAGCAGAAAGAGGGGGAAATGGAACAACAATGAGCAGTTCTTC. The encoded protein is CATSRKRGKWNNNEQFF.

J is TRBJ2-7 and V is TRBV9, with 12 bases identical to TRBD2. This CDR3 region has 18 residues. Germline values: CDR1 SGDLS, CDR2 YYNGEE. Unmatched junction bases numbered 10, after V lost 2 bases and J lost 1 base. CDR3 nucleotide sequence: TGTGCCAGCAGCGTTCTGCTAGCGGGAGGGCCCACTTCCTACGAGCAGTACTTC. Translated: CASSVLLAGGPTSYEQYF.

This clone showed up just once. The chain uses TRBV7-2 and TRBJ2-3, with D perhaps matching TRBD2 (6 bases). In germline, CDR1 is SGHTA, CDR2 FQGNSA. Trimming stripped 0 bases from V and 3 bases from J, with 7 bases between. The CDR3 is made up of 14 amino acids. CDR3 bases: TGTGCCAGCAGCTTAGCTCGGGGGACAGATACGCAGTATTTT. Protein product: CASSLARGTDTQYF.

This clone was found once. The chain has TRBV27 and TRBJ2-7, with TRBD1 as a possible D gene (6 bases). Between the trimmed V and J ends, which lost 2 bases and 4 bases, there was a span of 18 bases. The CDR3 has 16 residues. From germline, CDR1 is MNHEY and CDR2 SMNVEV (reference sequence). The CDR3: CASSLGRGQIGYEQYF. The DNA of the CDR3 is TGTGCCAGCAGTTTAGGTCGTGGACAGATAGGGTACGAGCAGTACTTC.

V and J are TRBV19 and TRBJ2-3; 9 nucleotides agree with TRBD1. Trimming took 4 bases from V and 7 from J; bases not matched to a gene: 6. The length of the CDR3 is 14 residues. Germline lookup yields CDR1 LNHDA and CDR2 SQIVND (reference sequence). As DNA, the CDR3 is TGTGCCAGTAGTACCCGGGACAGGGAAAATACGCAGTATTTT. This encodes CASSTRDRENTQYF. Based on the CDR3 plus reference TRBV19 and TRBJ2-3, the full variable domain is DGGITQSPKYLFRKEGQNVTLSCEQNLNHDAMYWYRQDPGQGLRLIYYSQIVNDFQKGDIAEGYSVSREKKESFPLTVTSAQKNPTAFYLCASSTRDRENTQYFGPGTRLTVL.

The chain is built from TRBV29-1 and TRBJ2-3; 9 bases are shared with TRBD1. The CDR3 runs to 13 residues. From germline, CDR1 is SQVTM and CDR2 ANQGSEA. Germline trimming cut 8 bases from V and 3 bases from J; bases unmatched to any gene: 6. The CDR3 sequence: CSTGTGRTDTQYF. The CDR3 DNA sequence: TGCAGCACCGGGACAGGGAGAACAGATACGCAGTATTTT.

The V gene is TRBV7-2, the J gene TRBJ2-5, with D maybe TRBD1 (7 bases). Germline CDR1 is SGHTA and CDR2 is FQGNSA. CDR3 size: 14 residues. V lost 5 bases and J lost 6, with 16 bases in between. The CDR3 DNA sequence: TGTGCCAGCAGCCCCACGACAGGGAGGCAGACCCAGTACTTC. It is translated as CASSPTTGRQTQYF.

The table lists this clone with a few counts. The gene calls are TRBV7-9 and TRBJ2-2; D may be TRBD2 (6 bases). The length of the CDR3 is 16 residues. V was shortened by 4 bases and J by 1 base, with 13 bases between the two germline ends. Germline V gene data show CDR1 as SEHNR and CDR2 as FQNEAQ (reference sequence). The CDR3 spells CASSSMAGLNTGELFF. The CDR3 nucleotides are TGTGCCAGCAGCTCCATGGCGGGATTGAACACCGGGGAGCTGTTTTTT.